This T cell receptor beta chain was recorded in a study of shared clonotypes between healthy human individuals. Participating donors were healthy, HIV-negative adults free of recent acute infections or vaccinations. Clones were read by immunoSEQ multiplex PCR, and TCRdb kept only the in-frame ones, dropping some. Among around 530,000 clones listed, around 78% were seen once. V was shortened by 2 bases and J by 10 bases, with 12 bases between the two germline ends. Germline CDR1 reads SGHTA; CDR2 reads FQGTGA. The CDR3 runs to 13 residues. The chain couples TRBV7-3 to TRBJ1-5; D remains unclear. This TCR came from a woman aged 40 to 49 in good health. Some clones in this sample may be carry-over from other donors' samples. Sequenced material: PBMCs. In nucleotides, the CDR3 is TGTGCCAGCAGCTTAGAGGAAGGCAGCCCCCAGCATTTT. Its protein product is CASSLEEGSPQHF.